Each of the 32 T cell receptor beta chains below was sequenced from the same sample in a study of blood T cells in healthy people across ages (dated by TCRdb to about 2015). To prepare the library, 5' RACE was applied. For sequencing, an Illumina HiSeq 2500 was employed. A second PCR of about 7 to 12 cycles was performed with a sample-barcoded 5' primer and a J-beta primer mix. TCRdb trimmed public reads at Q25 via fastp, called clones via MiXCR and kept in-frame beta chains. Rows with a matching CDR3 protein are joined into one entry that keeps the most common DNA and genes. Here the sample has about 380,000 distinct CDR3 sequences; 50% to 60% occur a single time. Approximately 51% of the sample is in the top ten clones. The sequencing sample was made of blood. The receptors shown here come from a man aged 55 to 70 in good health.

The chain uses TRBV6-2 or TRBV6-3 and TRBJ2-3; no reliable D call. Germline values: CDR1 MNHEY, CDR2 SVGEGT. The CDR3 consists of 14 residues. The germline V and J ends were trimmed by 4 bases and 1 base, with 9 bases remaining between them. The CDR3 loop reads CASSFAPGTDTQYF. The DNA for the CDR3 is TGTGCCAGCAGTTTCGCTCCGGGCACAGATACGCAGTATTTT.

This clonotype was detected a few times. The V call is TRBV5-1, the J call TRBJ2-4; D may be TRBD1 (5 bases). This CDR3 contains 15 residues. The germline gives CDR1 SGHRS, CDR2 YFSETQ. V gave up 4 bases and J gave up 7 bases, with 18 bases separating them. DNA of the CDR3: TGCGCCAGCAGCATTGCAGGGAACCCAACGAACATTCAGTACTTC. Translated, it gives CASSIAGNPTNIQYF.

Comments on this clonotype: A read error may account for a junction end that differs from germline. The chain has TRBV6-2 or TRBV6-3 and TRBJ2-7; 8 bases are shared with TRBD1. Germline CDR1 reads MNHEY; CDR2 reads SVGEGT. The CDR3 covers 15 residues. Here the CDR3 DNA reads TGTGCCAGCAGCCGACAGGGGCGGAGCTCCTCCGAGCAGTACTTC. It specifies CASSRQGRSSSEQYF.

This sequence joins TRBV29-1 and TRBJ2-2; the match to TRBD2 covers 8 bases. V was pared by 4 bases and J by 6 bases, with 10 bases of the junction left unmatched. The germline CDR1 and CDR2 sequences are SQVTM and ANQGSEA. The CDR3 runs 15 residues. CDR3: CSVVIASGPSGELFF. The CDR3 nucleotides are TGCAGCGTTGTTATAGCTAGCGGGCCCTCCGGGGAGCTGTTTTTT.

V usage is TRBV28 and J usage is TRBJ2-3; D remains ambiguous. Germline CDR1 reads MDHEN; CDR2 reads SYDVKM. The V and J ends lost 2 bases and 3 bases respectively, with 9 bases between them. The CDR3 totals 14 residues. Here the CDR3 DNA reads TGTGCCAGCAGTTTAGATGTGTTGACAGATACGCAGTATTTT. Translation gives CASSLDVLTDTQYF.

This clonotype has only a few counts. This may come from a read error, since a much larger clone is one base off. V gene TRBV5-1 combines with J gene TRBJ2-1, with D perhaps given as TRBD1 or TRBD2 (5 bases each). Germline V lookup: CDR1 SGHRS, CDR2 YFSETQ. Trimming left V 3 bases short and J 5 bases short, with 15 bases between. There are 15 residues in the CDR3. DNA of the CDR3: TGCGCCAGCAGCTGGGCGCCAGGGAGACACAATGAGCAGTTCTTC. Amino acid sequence: CASSWAPGRHNEQFF.

The V and J genes are TRBV5-1 and TRBJ2-5; 13 bases map to TRBD2. From germline, CDR1 is SGHRS and CDR2 YFSETQ. Trimming at V came to 4 bases and at J to 3 bases, leaving 3 bases not matched to a gene. This CDR3 has 15 residues. This chain's CDR3 is CASSPGTSGEETQYF. The CDR3, as DNA: TGCGCCAGCAGCCCCGGGACTAGCGGGGAAGAGACCCAGTACTTC.

This chain links TRBV28 with TRBJ1-2; D remains unclear. Trimming shortened V by 3 bases and J by 0 bases, and 5 bases separated the two germline ends. The CDR3 extends over 13 amino acids. The germline V gene has CDR1 MDHEN and CDR2 SYDVKM. The CDR3 DNA reads as TGTGCCAGCAGTTTGGAATCTAACTATGGCTACACCTTC. Its translation is CASSLESNYGYTF.

The chain is built from TRBV13 and TRBJ2-5; D is undetermined. Deletions cut 0 bases from V and 5 bases from J, with 16 bases between. Germline V gives CDR1 PRHDT, CDR2 FYEKMQ (reference sequence). The CDR3 covers 16 residues. CDR3 coding DNA: TGTGCCAGCAGCTTAGGGATCGACCCCGACGGGGAGACCCAGTACTTC. Translated, it gives CASSLGIDPDGETQYF.

This chain connects TRBV20-1 to TRBJ1-5, with no clear D. There are 16 residues in the CDR3. In germline, CDR1 is DFQATT, CDR2 SNEGSKA (reference sequence). V was clipped by 0 bases and J by 3 bases, with 15 bases between them. CDR3 residues: CSARDPPGTINQPQHF. In nucleotides, the CDR3 is TGCAGTGCTAGAGATCCCCCAGGTACCATCAATCAGCCCCAGCATTTT.

Only a few counts were recorded for this clonotype. Germline is not matched at one junction end, which may reflect a read error. This chain links TRBV7-2 with TRBJ2-3; 13 bases align to TRBD2. The germline gives CDR1 SGHTA, CDR2 FQGNSA. The CDR3 covers 18 residues. Here the CDR3 DNA reads TGTGCCAGTAGCTTAGTAGGACTAGCGGGAGTAGGCACAGATACGCAGTATTTT. Translation: CASSLVGLAGVGTDTQYF. The whole variable domain, filled in from reference TRBV7-2 and TRBJ2-3, reads GAGVSQSPSNKVTEKGKDVELRCDPISGHTALYWYRQSLGQGLEFLIYFQGNSAPDKSGLPSDRFSAERTGGSVSTLTIQRTQQEDSAVYLCASSLVGLAGVGTDTQYFGPGTRLTVL.

This clonotype has a handful of counts. This rearrangement joins TRBV2 to TRBJ1-2; TRBD1 might be the D (6 bases). The V end lost 7 bases, the J end lost 2 bases, and 23 bases lay between the germline ends. The CDR3 is 17 residues long. Germline V gives CDR1 SNHLY, CDR2 FYNNEI. The CDR3 region is CASTYGGAGNENYGYTF. CDR3 coding DNA: TGTGCCAGCACTTACGGGGGGGCCGGGAATGAGAACTATGGCTACACCTTC.

The chain employs TRBV6-2 or TRBV6-3 and TRBJ2-4; 7 positions agree with TRBD1. Germline assignment: CDR1 MNHEY and CDR2 SVGEGT. The CDR3 contains 14 residues. Trimming at V came to 6 bases and at J to 12 bases, leaving 14 bases not matched to a gene. CDR3 loop: CASRPLNRGETQYF. CDR3 nucleotide sequence: TGTGCCAGCAGGCCCCTCAACAGGGGAGAGACTCAGTACTTC.

This sequence joins TRBV20-1 and TRBJ2-3; D could derive from TRBD1 or TRBD2 (5 bases each). The ends were cut back, 5 bases at V and 2 bases at J, with 26 bases in the middle. Germline loops: CDR1 DFQATT, CDR2 SNEGSKA (reference sequence). The CDR3 runs to 18 residues. CDR3 region: CSAHSPFLGTAPTDTQYF. CDR3 coding DNA: TGCAGTGCTCACTCGCCCTTCCTCGGGACCGCTCCCACAGATACGCAGTATTTT.

Concerning this clonotype: One end of the junction fails to match germline, which may point to a read error. The chain joins TRBV29-1 to TRBJ2-3; D not certain. The germline CDR1 and CDR2 sequences are SQVTM and ANQGSEA. This CDR3 has 12 residues. This CDR3 reads CSAEVLADTQYF. The CDR3 DNA reads as TGCAGCGCTGAAGTTTTGGCAGATACGCAGTATTTT.

The chain recombines TRBV7-2 with TRBJ2-4, with D possibly matching TRBD2 (6 bases). V gave up 1 base and J gave up 3 bases, with 10 bases separating them. CDR1 is SGHTA and CDR2 is FQGNSA in the germline V gene. CDR3 length: 15 residues. DNA of the CDR3: TGTGCCAGCAGCTTAGGGGCTAGCGTCAAAAACATTCAGTACTTC. This codes for CASSLGASVKNIQYF.

The rearrangement joins TRBV20-1 to TRBJ2-7; 9 bases are a match to TRBD1. Looked up from germline, CDR1 is DFQATT and CDR2 is SNEGSKA (reference sequence). Germline trimming cut 2 bases from V and 2 bases from J; bases unmatched to any gene: 4. This CDR3 region has 14 residues. CDR3 in DNA: TGCAGTGCTAGATCCGGGACAGGGCCCTACGAGCAGTACTTC. Protein: CSARSGTGPYEQYF.

J is TRBJ1-2 and V is TRBV7-9; D is ambiguous. The length of the CDR3 is 13 residues. Germline V gene sequence: CDR1 SEHNR, CDR2 FQNEAQ (reference sequence). The ends were cut back, 0 bases at V and 4 bases at J, with 6 bases in the middle. The CDR3 nucleotides read TGTGCCAGCAGCTTAGCTTCCTCCTATGGCTACACCTTC. This gives the protein CASSLASSYGYTF.

The J gene is TRBJ2-4, the V gene TRBV11-3; D is possibly TRBD2 (5 bases). The V end was cut by 4 bases, the J end by 3 bases, with 13 bases between. The germline V gene encodes CDR1 SGHNT and CDR2 YENEEA. The CDR3 sequence is 15 residues long. The CDR3 reads CASSSDPAGKNIQYF. The CDR3 DNA follows: TGTGCCAGCAGCTCGGACCCGGCGGGCAAAAACATTCAGTACTTC.

The J gene is TRBJ2-5, the V gene TRBV15; D is unclear. CDR3 length equals 12 residues. CDR1 is LNHNV and CDR2 is YYDKDF in the germline V gene (reference sequence). Trimming took 1 base from V and 7 from J, leaving 7 bases between them. CDR3 sequence: CATSRALATQYF. Written as DNA, the CDR3 is TGTGCCACCAGCAGAGCCCTGGCGACCCAGTACTTC.

Comment on this clonotype: A much larger clone lies one base from this, so it may be a read error. The chain links TRBV2 to TRBJ2-3; D may be TRBD1 (6 bases). The CDR3 is 15 residues long. Germline-derived CDR1 and CDR2 are SNHLY and FYNNEI. CDR3 sequence (DNA): TGTGCCGGCAGCCCGGGACACGGTGGAACAGATACGCAGTATTTT. Its translation: CAGSPGHGGTDTQYF. The entire variable domain, with the rest obtained from reference TRBV2 and TRBJ2-3, is as follows: EPEVTQTPSHQVTQMGQEVILRCVPISNHLYFYWYRQILGQKVEFLVSFYNNEISEKSEIFDDQFSVERPDGSNFTLKIRSTKLEDSAMYFCAGSPGHGGTDTQYFGPGTRLTVL.

CDR3 sequence: CAWEIGTASSYEQYF. CDR3 bases: TGTGCCTGGGAAATAGGGACGGCAAGCTCCTACGAGCAGTACTTC. The gene calls are TRBV30 and TRBJ2-4; D is tentatively TRBD1 or TRBD2 (5 bases each). The J call may be incorrect, as the DNA end agrees better with TRBJ2-7. Germline CDR1 and CDR2: GTSNPN and SVGIG (reference sequence). CDR3 length: 15 amino acids.

This rearrangement joins TRBV27 to TRBJ2-1; D call uncertain. Germline V gives CDR1 MNHEY, CDR2 SMNVEV (reference sequence). The CDR3 contains 14 residues. V lost 7 bases and J 2 bases, leaving 12 bases between the germline ends. CDR3 nucleotides: TGTGCCAGCATTAAGAATGGCCCCTACAATGAGCAGTTCTTC. Protein product: CASIKNGPYNEQFF.

This clonotype was seen many times. This rearrangement joins TRBV29-1 to TRBJ2-7, with no clear D. The CDR3 extends over 13 amino acids. CDR1 is SQVTM, CDR2 ANQGSEA, per germline. V lost 5 bases and J 5 bases, leaving 16 bases between the germline ends. The CDR3 DNA is TGCAGCGTTCGCTCTACTCGTCGGGACGAGCAGTACTTC. As protein: CSVRSTRRDEQYF.

This clonotype was counted only a few times. The chain recombines TRBV7-7 with TRBJ2-5, with 8 bases lining up with TRBD2. CDR1 is SSHAT, CDR2 FNYEAQ, per germline (reference sequence). CDR3 length: 15 residues. The CDR3 is CASSFGGGPQETQYF. In nucleotides, the CDR3 is TGTGCTAGCTCTTTCGGGGGGGGCCCGCAAGAGACCCAGTACTTC. Combining the CDR3 with reference TRBV7-7 and TRBJ2-5 gives the whole variable domain GAGVSQSPRYKVTKRGQDVTLRCDPISSHATLYWYQQALGQGPEFLTYFNYEAQPDKSGLPSDRFSAERPEGSISTLTIQRTEQRDSAMYRCASSFGGGPQETQYFGPGTRLLVL.

The genes are TRBV20-1 and TRBJ1-2, with a weak D call TRBD1 (5 bases). V gave up 4 bases and J gave up 4 bases, with 13 bases separating them. Germline CDR1 DFQATT, CDR2 SNEGSKA (reference sequence). CDR3 length: 13 residues. CDR3 DNA sequence: TGCAGTGCTAAGACCGACGGGACCTATGGCTACACCTTC. Residues: CSAKTDGTYGYTF.

A few counts support this clonotype. CDR3 sequence: CASSFAPGLVIKETQYF. The DNA of the CDR3 is TGTGCCAGCAGTTTCGCCCCGGGACTAGTGATTAAAGAGACCCAGTACTTC. This chain uses TRBV6-2 or TRBV6-3 with TRBJ2-5, with 8 bases lining up with TRBD2. Germline V CDR1 and CDR2: MNHEY, SVGEGT. CDR3 size: 17 residues. V dropped 4 bases and J dropped 3; count of bases not matched to a gene: 13.

The chain couples TRBV2 to TRBJ2-7; 7 bases match TRBD1. The DNA end is a closer match to TRBJ2-5, so the J assignment may be wrong. The CDR3 runs 13 residues. The germline gives CDR1 SNHLY, CDR2 FYNNEI. The CDR3 DNA follows: TGTGCCAGCAGTCCACAGGGGCTGGAGACCCAGTACTTC. Protein: CASSPQGLETQYF.

J is TRBJ2-4 and V is TRBV2, with 8 bases matching TRBD2. Germline CDR1 is SNHLY and CDR2 is FYNNEI. This CDR3 is 15 amino acids long. The V gene end was trimmed by 3 bases and the J gene end by 4 bases; junction bases not matched to a gene: 5. In nucleotides, the CDR3 is TGTGCCAGCAGTGAGGAGCGGGGGAGGAAAAACATTCAGTACTTC. It translates to CASSEERGRKNIQYF.

The chain uses TRBV29-1 and TRBJ2-1; D is undetermined. Germline V gives CDR1 SQVTM, CDR2 ANQGSEA. This CDR3 has 14 amino acids. The ends were cut back, 3 bases at V and 0 bases at J, with 9 bases in the middle. The CDR3 DNA is TGCAGCGTTGAGGAGCAGAGCTCCTACAATGAGCAGTTCTTC. Amino acid sequence: CSVEEQSSYNEQFF.

The chain carries TRBV12-3 or TRBV12-4 and TRBJ1-4, with D possibly matching TRBD1 (5 bases). This CDR3 is 14 amino acids long. The V gene lost 5 bases and the J gene lost 7 bases, with 14 bases spanning the gap. CDR3 loop: CASSVGGAGEKLFF. In DNA, the CDR3 is TGTGCCAGCAGTGTCGGAGGGGCCGGTGAAAAACTGTTTTTT.

In this sample, this clonotype turned up a few times. The CDR3 reads CSARDWGNTGDQPQHF. CDR3 DNA sequence: TGCAGTGCTAGAGATTGGGGGAATACGGGGGATCAGCCCCAGCATTTT. The chain links TRBV20-1 to TRBJ1-5; D perhaps matches TRBD1 (5 bases). From germline, CDR1 is DFQATT and CDR2 SNEGSKA (reference sequence). The CDR3 has 16 amino acids. V was clipped by 0 bases and J by 5 bases, with 17 bases between them.